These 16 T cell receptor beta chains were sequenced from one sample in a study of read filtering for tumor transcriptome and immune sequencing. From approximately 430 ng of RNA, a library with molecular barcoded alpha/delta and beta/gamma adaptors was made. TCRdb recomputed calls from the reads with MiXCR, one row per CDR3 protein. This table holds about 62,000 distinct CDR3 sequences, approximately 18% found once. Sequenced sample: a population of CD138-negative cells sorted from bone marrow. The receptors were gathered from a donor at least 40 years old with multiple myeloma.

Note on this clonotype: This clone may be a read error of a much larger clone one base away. The CDR3: CSASSGGSGELLF. Written as DNA, the CDR3 is TGCAGTGCTAGTTCTGGGGGATCCGGGGAGCTGTTATTT. This chain links TRBV20-1 with TRBJ2-2; D may correspond to TRBD1 or TRBD2 (5 bases each). The germline CDR1 and CDR2 sequences are DFQATT and SNEGSKA (reference sequence). The CDR3 totals 13 residues.

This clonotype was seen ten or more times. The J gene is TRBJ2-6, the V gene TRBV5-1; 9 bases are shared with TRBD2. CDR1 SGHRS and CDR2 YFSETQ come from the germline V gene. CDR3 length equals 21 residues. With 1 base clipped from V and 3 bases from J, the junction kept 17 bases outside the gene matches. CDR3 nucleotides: TGCGCCAGCAGCTTGAATGGGCTAGCGGGAAGCTCCTTAGGTGGGGCCAACGTCCTGACTTTC. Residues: CASSLNGLAGSSLGGANVLTF.

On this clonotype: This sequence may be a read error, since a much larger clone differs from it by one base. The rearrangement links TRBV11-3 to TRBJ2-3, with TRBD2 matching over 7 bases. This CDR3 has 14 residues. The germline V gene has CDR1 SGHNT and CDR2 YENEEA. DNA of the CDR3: TGTGCCAGCAGCTTCGGAGGGAGGGCAGATACGCAGTGTTTT. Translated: CASSFGGRADTQCF. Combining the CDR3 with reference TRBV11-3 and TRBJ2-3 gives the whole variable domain EAGVVQSPRYKIIEKKQPVAFWCNPISGHNTLYWYLQNLGQGPELLIRYENEEAVDDSQLPKDRFSAERLKGVDSTLKIQPAELGDSAVYLCASSFGGRADTQCFGPGTRLTVL.

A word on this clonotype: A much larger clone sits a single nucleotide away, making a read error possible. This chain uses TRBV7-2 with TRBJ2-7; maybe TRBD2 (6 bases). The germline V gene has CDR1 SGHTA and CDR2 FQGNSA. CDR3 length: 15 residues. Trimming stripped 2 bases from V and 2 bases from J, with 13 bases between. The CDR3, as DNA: TGTGCCAGCAGCTTAAAGTCTTGCGGGACCTACGAGCAGTACTTC. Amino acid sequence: CASSLKSCGTYEQYF.

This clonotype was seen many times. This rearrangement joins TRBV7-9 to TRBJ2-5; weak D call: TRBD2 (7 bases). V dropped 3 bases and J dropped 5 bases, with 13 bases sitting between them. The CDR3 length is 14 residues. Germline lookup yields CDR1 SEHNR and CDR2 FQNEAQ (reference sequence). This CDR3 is CASSLLQGGETQYF. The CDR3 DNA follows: TGTGCCAGCAGCTTGTTACAGGGAGGGGAGACCCAGTACTTC.

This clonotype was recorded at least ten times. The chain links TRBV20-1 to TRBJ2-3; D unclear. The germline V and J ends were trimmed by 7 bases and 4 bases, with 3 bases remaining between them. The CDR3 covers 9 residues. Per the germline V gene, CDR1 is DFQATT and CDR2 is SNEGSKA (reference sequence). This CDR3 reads CSGPDTQYF. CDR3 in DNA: TGCAGTGGTCCAGATACGCAGTATTTT.

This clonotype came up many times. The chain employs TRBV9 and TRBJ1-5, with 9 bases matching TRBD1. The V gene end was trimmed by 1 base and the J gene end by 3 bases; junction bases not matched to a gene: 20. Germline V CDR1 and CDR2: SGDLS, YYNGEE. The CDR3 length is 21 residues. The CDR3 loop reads CASSVLRPGQGTESNNQPQHF. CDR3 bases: TGTGCCAGCAGCGTACTCCGACCGGGACAGGGAACCGAATCTAACAATCAGCCCCAGCATTTT.

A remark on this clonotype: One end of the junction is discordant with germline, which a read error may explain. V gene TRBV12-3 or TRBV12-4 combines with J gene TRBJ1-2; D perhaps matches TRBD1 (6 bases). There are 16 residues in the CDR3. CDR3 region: CASRPGGAVANYGHTF. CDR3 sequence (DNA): TGTGCCAGCAGGCCCGGGGGGGCAGTAGCTAACTATGGCCACACCTTC.

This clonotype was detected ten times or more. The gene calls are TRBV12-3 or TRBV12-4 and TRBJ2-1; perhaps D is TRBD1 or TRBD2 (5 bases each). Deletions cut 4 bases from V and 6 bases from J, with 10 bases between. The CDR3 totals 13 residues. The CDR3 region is CASSSGRRNEQFF. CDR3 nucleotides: TGTGCCAGCAGTTCGGGACGGCGCAATGAGCAGTTCTTC.

The CDR3 nucleotides are TGTGCCACTACCCCCGTTCCGCAGATCACAGATACGCAGTATTTT. It yields the protein CATTPVPQITDTQYF. The chain employs TRBV19 and TRBJ2-3, with D unresolved. The CDR3 is made up of 15 amino acids. CDR1 is LNHDA and CDR2 is SQIVND in the germline V gene (reference sequence). The germline V and J ends were trimmed by 10 bases and 2 bases, with 19 bases remaining between them.

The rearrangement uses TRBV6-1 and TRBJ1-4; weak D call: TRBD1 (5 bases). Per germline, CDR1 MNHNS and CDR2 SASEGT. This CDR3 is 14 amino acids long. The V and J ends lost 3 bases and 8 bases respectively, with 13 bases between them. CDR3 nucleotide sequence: TGTGCCAGCAGTGATCTGGGGGGTGGAGAAAAACTGTTTTTT. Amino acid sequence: CASSDLGGGEKLFF.

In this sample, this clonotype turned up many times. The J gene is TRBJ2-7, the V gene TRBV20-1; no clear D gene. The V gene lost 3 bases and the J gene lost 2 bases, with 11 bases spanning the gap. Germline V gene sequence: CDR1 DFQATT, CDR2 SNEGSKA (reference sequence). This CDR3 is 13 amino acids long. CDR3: CSASSGQTYEQYF. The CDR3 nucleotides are TGCAGTGCTAGTTCCGGCCAGACCTACGAGCAGTACTTC.

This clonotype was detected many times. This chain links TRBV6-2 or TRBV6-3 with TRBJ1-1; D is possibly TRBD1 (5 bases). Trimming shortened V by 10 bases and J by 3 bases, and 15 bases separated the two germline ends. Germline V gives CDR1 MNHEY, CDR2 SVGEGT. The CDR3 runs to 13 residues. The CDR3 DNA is TGTGCCACCCTGAGGACACCCTACACTGAAGCTTTCTTT. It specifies CATLRTPYTEAFF.

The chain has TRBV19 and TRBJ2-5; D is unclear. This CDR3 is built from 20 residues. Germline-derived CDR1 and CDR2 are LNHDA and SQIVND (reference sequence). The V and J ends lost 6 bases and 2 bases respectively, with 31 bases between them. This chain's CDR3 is CASSPRKFQAAQPFQETQYF. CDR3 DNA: TGTGCCAGTAGCCCCCGGAAGTTCCAGGCGGCCCAACCGTTTCAAGAGACCCAGTACTTC.

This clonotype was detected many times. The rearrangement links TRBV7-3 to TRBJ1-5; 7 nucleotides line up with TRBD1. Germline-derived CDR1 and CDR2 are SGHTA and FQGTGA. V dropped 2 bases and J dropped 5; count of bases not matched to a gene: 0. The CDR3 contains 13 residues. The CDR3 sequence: CASSLDRDQPQHF. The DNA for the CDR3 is TGTGCCAGCAGCTTAGACAGGGATCAGCCCCAGCATTTT.

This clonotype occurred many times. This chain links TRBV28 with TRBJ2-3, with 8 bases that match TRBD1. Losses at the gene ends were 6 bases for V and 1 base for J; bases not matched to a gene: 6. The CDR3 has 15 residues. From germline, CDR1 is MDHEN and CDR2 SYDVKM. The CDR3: CASSVGGQGTDTQYF. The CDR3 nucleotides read TGTGCCAGCAGCGTAGGGGGACAGGGCACAGATACGCAGTATTTT.